This entry is about one TCR beta chain. In this sample, this clonotype turned up a few times. The target of this receptor is not known. Per-base qualities were not stored, and no clone one base away is much larger. V loses 4 bases at its end and J loses 6 bases; junction bases beyond the gene matches: 9. The CDR1 and CDR2 encoded by the germline V gene are KGHDR and SFDVKD. From cysteine to phenylalanine, the CDR3 is 16 amino acids long. The retained sequence is limited to the CDR3, 48 bases, with the frame set at the first base. The sample's time point label, in plain terms: persistent/refractory GD, antithyroid drugs over 5 years with positive TRAb. For both TCR sequencing and RNA sequencing, RNA was extracted from PBMCs in TRIzol. Graves' disease was diagnosed according to American Thyroid Association guidelines. Recruitment of patients was carried out at an endocrinology department in Xi'an, China. Each patient gave approximately 9.7 milliliters of peripheral blood, collected in an EDTA anticoagulant tube. Ficoll Paque Plus density gradient separation was used to isolate PBMCs, and no further T cell sorting was done. RNA quality was checked with an Agilent 2100 Bioanalyzer and agarose gel, and concentration with a NanoDrop 2000.

The data stem from a study of regulatory T cells in long-lasting Graves disease (dated by TCRdb to the early 2020s). Turning to the overall study: To count as having persistent Graves' disease, a patient had to have received antithyroid drug treatment for over 5 years with TSH receptor autoantibodies remaining persistently positive. On average, persistent Graves' disease patients in the clinical cohort had been on antithyroid drugs for around 9.5 years. The study was conducted in China and was registered as a clinical trial. A total of around 35 samples underwent TCR sequencing, from roughly 13 patients with persistent Graves' disease and approximately 20 patients with newly diagnosed Graves' disease. Patients with persistent Graves' disease were compared with patients with newly diagnosed Graves' disease using TCR sequencing and RNA sequencing of peripheral blood.

What the research found in general, with its limitations: The authors noted that the small sample size was a limitation that may lower accuracy. Sequencing and analysis were limited to the TCR beta chain. Patients with persistent disease shared more public clonotypes (about 2,900) than newly diagnosed patients did (about 1,000). Compared with newly diagnosed patients, patients with persistent Graves' disease had lower TCR Shannon entropy and fewer highly expanded clones, which suggests clonal expansion. Because the primary lesion, thyroid tissue, could not be accessed, the study looked at peripheral blood alone. Preferential use of TRBV28, TRBJ1-2 and TRBJ2-5 was observed in persistent disease, whereas TRBV20-1 and TRBJ2-1 were favored in newly diagnosed disease.

To prepare the library, multiplex PCR was applied. Sequencing relied on an Illumina HiSeq 4000. CDR3 regions were amplified by Arm-PCR with iRepertoire HTBI primers to construct TCR beta libraries. Before sequencing, the PCR products went through gel purification. In the source study's methods: Gene usage analysis of CDR3 amino acid clonotypes used the 55 to 65 TRBV and more than 13 TRBJ segments found across samples. COPE and FqMerger were used to merge the filtered high-quality paired reads into contigs. BLAST was used to align contigs to the IMGT TRBV, TRBD and TRBJ reference genes, and CDR3 was defined following IMGT. Highly expanded clones were defined as clonotypes with a frequency above 0.1%. Repertoire diversity was measured by Shannon entropy, and V-J evenness by the Gini coefficient. Public clonotypes were defined as clonotypes shared by more than one individual. The public reads were reprocessed in TCRdb via fastp at Q25 and MiXCR, keeping in-frame beta chains. Every entry covers one CDR3 protein and lists the most common genes and DNA from its rows. The V and J calls and clone size are TCRdb's, not the authors'. The sample table contains 430,000 or so distinct CDR3 sequences; only one count was recorded for roughly a fifth of them. Approximately 15% of the sample is taken by the ten largest.

Sequenced material: peripheral blood mononuclear cells (PBMCs), taken when the disease was refractory, from a patient treated with antithyroid drugs. This receptor chain uses TRBV24-1 and TRBJ2-3; 10 junctional bases match TRBD2. The sequence derives from a female donor with Graves disease. Here is the DNA: TGTGCCACCAGTGACGTAGGTAGCGGGAGGTCCGATACGCAGTATTTT. It is translated as CATSDVGSGRSDTQYF.